The 23 T cell receptor beta chains reported below all come from one sample, sequenced in a study of blood T cell repertoires in COVID-19. Clones were read by immunoSEQ multiplex PCR, and TCRdb kept only the in-frame ones, dropping some. The sample yields some 210,000 clones, around nine tenths seen once. Sequenced material: peripheral blood. These receptor sequences come from a woman aged 40 to 55 who had recovered from COVID-19.

This chain connects TRBV5-8 to TRBJ1-2; D possibly corresponds to TRBD1 (6 bases). The CDR3 contains 12 residues. CDR1 and CDR2 from the germline V gene are SGHTS and YDEGEE. V lost 0 bases and J 8 bases, leaving 8 bases between the germline ends. CDR3 loop: CASSLATGGYTF. CDR3 bases: TGTGCCAGCAGCTTGGCCACAGGGGGCTACACCTTC.

The V call is TRBV5-8, the J call TRBJ2-1, with D uncertain. CDR3 length equals 12 residues. The ends were cut back, 2 bases at V and 6 bases at J, with 6 bases in the middle. CDR1 SGHTS and CDR2 YDEGEE come from the germline V gene. The CDR3 bases are TGTGCCAGCAGCTTAAAGCTCAATGAGCAGTTCTTC. It encodes CASSLKLNEQFF. The full variable domain, rest sourced from reference TRBV5-8 and TRBJ2-1, is EAGVTQSPTHLIKTRGQQATLRCSPISGHTSVYWYQQALGLGLQFLLWYDEGEERNRGNFPPRFSGRQFPNYSSELNVNALELEDSALYLCASSLKLNEQFFGPGTRLTVL.

The chain combines TRBV2 with TRBJ2-3; the match to TRBD2 covers 8 bases. Germline V gives CDR1 SNHLY, CDR2 FYNNEI. Trimming cost V 4 bases and J 5 bases; bases outside gene matches: 5. The CDR3 is 14 residues long. The CDR3 region is CASSAAGVEDTQYF. CDR3 coding DNA: TGTGCCAGCAGTGCAGCGGGAGTAGAAGATACGCAGTATTTT.

This clone has a single count. This sequence joins TRBV19 and TRBJ2-2, with a possible D match to TRBD2 (5 bases). V was cut by 3 bases and J by 5 bases, with 10 bases left in between. The germline gives CDR1 LNHDA, CDR2 SQIVND (reference sequence). The CDR3 loop spans 14 amino acids. CDR3 amino acids: CASSIRGLTGELFF. The CDR3 region has the DNA TGTGCCAGTAGTATTAGAGGGTTGACCGGGGAGCTGTTTTTT.

The chain couples TRBV9 to TRBJ2-2, with 7 bases identical to TRBD2. Trimming removed 3 bases from V and 2 bases from J; junction bases left unmatched: 4. This CDR3 is built from 15 residues. CDR1 SGDLS and CDR2 YYNGEE come from the germline V gene. This CDR3 reads CASSAPGLNTGELFF. The CDR3 DNA reads TGTGCCAGCAGCGCTCCGGGACTAAACACCGGGGAGCTGTTTTTT.

V gene TRBV2 combines with J gene TRBJ2-7, with TRBD2 identical over 9 bases. The germline V gene encodes CDR1 SNHLY and CDR2 FYNNEI. The length of the CDR3 is 14 residues. V trimming: 7 bases; J trimming: 4 bases; junction bases outside the gene matches: 8. CDR3 coding DNA: TGTGCCAGCAATGGCGGGACTAGCAGATACGAGCAGTACTTC. Its protein is CASNGGTSRYEQYF.

The genes are TRBV11-2 and TRBJ2-7; 9 nucleotides match TRBD2. The CDR3 loop spans 16 amino acids. In germline, CDR1 is SGHAT, CDR2 FQNNGV. V gave up 6 bases and J gave up 5 bases; unmatched junction bases: 14. CDR3 in DNA: TGTGCCAGCAGACCACCCTCAGCGGGAGGAGGTGACGAGCAGTACTTC. This sequence encodes CASRPPSAGGGDEQYF.

The J gene is TRBJ1-3, the V gene TRBV10-3, with D tentatively TRBD1 (5 bases). Germline assignment: CDR1 ENHRY and CDR2 SYGVKD. The V gene lost 1 base and the J gene lost 0 bases, with 13 bases spanning the gap. This CDR3 comprises 17 residues. CDR3 residues: CAISEWGGSPSGNTIYF. In DNA, the CDR3 is TGTGCCATCAGTGAGTGGGGGGGTAGCCCCTCTGGAAACACCATATATTTT.

This clone turned up a few times. The rearrangement uses TRBV7-9 and TRBJ1-5; TRBD1 agrees at 7 bases. After removal of 5 bases from V and 0 bases from J, the junction contained 7 bases not matched to a gene. The germline V gene encodes CDR1 SEHNR and CDR2 FQNEAQ (reference sequence). The CDR3 contains 16 residues. CDR3 sequence reads: CASSPGTAYSNQPQHF. The CDR3 DNA sequence: TGTGCCAGCAGCCCCGGGACAGCTTATAGCAATCAGCCCCAGCATTTT.

The gene calls are TRBV7-9 and TRBJ2-1, with D possibly matching TRBD1 (5 bases). Germline loops: CDR1 SEHNR, CDR2 FQNEAQ (reference sequence). CDR3 length equals 16 residues. Trimming took 4 bases from V and 8 from J, leaving 21 bases between them. CDR3 amino acids: CASSSPDVSRRDEQFF. CDR3 DNA sequence: TGTGCCAGCAGCTCCCCAGACGTATCCCGCAGGGATGAGCAGTTCTTC.

This rearrangement joins TRBV6-5 to TRBJ1-5, with D possibly being TRBD1 (6 bases). The CDR3 totals 13 residues. CDR1 is MNHEY and CDR2 is SVGAGI in the germline V gene. V lost 2 bases to trimming and J lost 7 bases, with 9 bases between them. The CDR3 spells CASSYRGGQPQHF. DNA of the CDR3: TGTGCCAGCAGTTACCGAGGGGGACAGCCCCAGCATTTT.

This chain connects TRBV4-2 to TRBJ2-7; possible D gene TRBD1, 6 bases. V shed 0 bases and J shed 3 bases, with 12 bases lying between them. The CDR3 has 15 amino acids. Germline CDR1 LGHNA, CDR2 YNFKEQ. CDR3 bases: TGTGCCAGCAGCCAAGATCCGGGACAACACTACGAGCAGTACTTC. Residues: CASSQDPGQHYEQYF.

V and J are TRBV4-2 and TRBJ2-1, with TRBD2 identical over 9 bases. Germline CDR1 reads LGHNA; CDR2 reads YNFKEQ. The CDR3 sequence is 17 residues long. Trimming cost V 1 base and J 7 bases; bases outside gene matches: 11. In DNA, the CDR3 is TGTGCCAGCAGCCAAGCCCTTCGGGCGGGAGGGAGTAATGAGCAGTTCTTC. It yields the protein CASSQALRAGGSNEQFF.

The CDR3 loop is CASSPGGASSYEQYF. The CDR3 region has the DNA TGTGCCAGCAGCCCTGGGGGGGCTAGCTCCTACGAGCAGTACTTC. V and J are TRBV9 and TRBJ2-7; possible D gene TRBD2, 7 bases. CDR1 is SGDLS and CDR2 is YYNGEE in the germline V gene. V shed 4 bases and J shed 0 bases, with 14 bases lying between them. CDR3 length equals 15 residues.

The chain links TRBV13 to TRBJ2-5, with a tentative D call TRBD2 (6 bases). The germline V gene encodes CDR1 PRHDT and CDR2 FYEKMQ (reference sequence). V was trimmed by 5 bases and J by 7 bases, leaving 14 bases between them. The CDR3 has 13 amino acids. CDR3 region: CASSTGTQATQYF. The CDR3 DNA reads TGTGCCAGCAGCACCGGGACTCAGGCGACCCAGTACTTC.

V usage is TRBV19 and J usage is TRBJ2-7; no clear D gene. CDR1 is LNHDA, CDR2 SQIVND, per germline (reference sequence). The CDR3 covers 14 residues. The V gene lost 3 bases and the J gene lost 0 bases, with 9 bases spanning the gap. In DNA form, the CDR3 reads TGTGCCAGTAGTATTTATTACGGCTCCTACGAGCAGTACTTC. Protein sequence: CASSIYYGSYEQYF.

This clone was found a few times. The chain has TRBV2 and TRBJ2-1; 12 bases are a match to TRBD2. V shed 3 bases and J 8 bases; nucleotides not matched to a gene: 8. Germline CDR1 is SNHLY and CDR2 is FYNNEI. CDR3 size: 16 residues. The CDR3 sequence is CASSDPGLAGRDEQFF. For the CDR3, the DNA is TGTGCCAGCAGTGATCCAGGACTAGCGGGACGGGATGAGCAGTTCTTC.

The chain recombines TRBV4-2 with TRBJ2-3; the match to TRBD2 covers 8 bases. Trimming removed 1 base from V and 5 bases from J; junction bases left unmatched: 5. This CDR3 comprises 15 residues. Per germline, CDR1 LGHNA and CDR2 YNFKEQ. The CDR3 sequence: CASSQGTSMVDTQYF. DNA of the CDR3: TGTGCCAGCAGCCAAGGGACTAGCATGGTAGATACGCAGTATTTT.

Notes on this clone: The same CDR3 is also encoded by other DNA sequences in this sample. J is TRBJ1-5 and V is TRBV6-2 or TRBV6-3; D ambiguous. Trimming shortened V by 2 bases and J by 0 bases, and 5 bases separated the two germline ends. The CDR3 length is 14 residues. Germline CDR1 and CDR2: MNHEY and SVGEGT. The CDR3 loop reads CASSYAGSNQPQHF. The CDR3 region has the DNA TGTGCCAGCAGTTACGCGGGTAGCAATCAGCCCCAGCATTTT.

This clone came up a few times. The chain combines TRBV30 with TRBJ1-2, with D unresolved. The CDR3 runs to 14 residues. V was cut by 1 base and J by 0 bases, with 9 bases left in between. Germline CDR1 and CDR2: GTSNPN and SVGIG (reference sequence). The CDR3, as DNA: TGTGCCTGGAGTGATGCGGGCCCTAACTATGGCTACACCTTC. Protein product: CAWSDAGPNYGYTF.

This chain joins TRBV24-1 and TRBJ1-2, with 9 positions matching TRBD1. CDR1 is KGHDR, CDR2 SFDVKD, per germline. CDR3 length equals 12 residues. With V trimmed by 9 bases and J by 6 bases, 4 bases remained unmatched. The CDR3 is CATGTGGHGYTF. CDR3 nucleotide sequence: TGTGCCACCGGTACAGGGGGCCATGGCTACACCTTC.

V gene TRBV24-1 combines with J gene TRBJ2-7; D might be TRBD1 (5 bases). Germline CDR1 is KGHDR and CDR2 is SFDVKD. This CDR3 has 13 amino acids. V lost 5 bases to trimming and J lost 3 bases, with 10 bases between them. DNA for the CDR3: TGTGCCACCAGTGCAGGGTCCGGCTACGAGCAGTACTTC. Protein: CATSAGSGYEQYF.

In regard to this clone: A read error may account for a junction end that differs from germline. The J gene is TRBJ1-4, the V gene TRBV6-5, with D maybe TRBD1 (5 bases). Per germline, CDR1 MNHEY and CDR2 SVGAGI. The CDR3 spans 14 residues. In DNA form, the CDR3 reads TGTGCCAGCAGTGACTCGCGGGGCCGAGAAAAACTGTTTTTT. This sequence encodes CASSDSRGREKLFF.